The next 12 T cell receptor beta chains were all read from a single sample in a study of PD-1 blockade in classical Hodgkin lymphoma (dated by TCRdb to 2020 to 2022). Reading the label with the study, this specimen's time point is: cycle 4 day 1 (C4D1), after more than five weeks of nivolumab. Every trial patient had relapsed after autologous stem cell transplantation, and cohorts A, B and C differed in prior brentuximab vedotin exposure. Libraries were built with the immunoSEQ multiplex PCR assay. As stored in TCRdb, this immuneACCESS dataset retains in-frame rearrangements with V and J assigned. A fraction of the clones does not appear; measured against another copy, unresolved V genes explain less than half of the discrepancy, and the remainder lacks a known reason. The table for this sample lists about 90,000 clones; just over 90% of them were counted only once. Approximately 2.9% of the sample is taken by the ten largest.

Sequenced here: peripheral blood mononuclear cells (PBMCs), sampled before the fourth cycle of nivolumab. Source of these receptors: a human donor with classical Hodgkin lymphoma.

The rearrangement joins TRBV4-3 to TRBJ1-5; D call uncertain. Trimming removed 0 bases from V and 0 bases from J, with 6 bases in between. The CDR3 loop spans 15 amino acids. Germline loops: CDR1 LGHNA, CDR2 YSLEER. The CDR3, as DNA: TGCGCCAGCAGCCAAGACGGTGTTAGCAATCAGCCCCAGCATTTT. Translation: CASSQDGVSNQPQHF.

The rearrangement joins TRBV9 to TRBJ2-1; D unresolved. V was pared by 4 bases and J by 6 bases, with 8 bases between. The length of the CDR3 is 12 residues. From germline, CDR1 is SGDLS and CDR2 YYNGEE. The CDR3 sequence is CASSMRGNEQFF. CDR3 nucleotide sequence: TGTGCCAGCAGCATGCGTGGCAATGAGCAGTTCTTC.

The chain is built from TRBV6-5 and TRBJ1-6; D is unclear. CDR3 size: 15 residues. Germline V lookup: CDR1 MNHEY, CDR2 SVGAGI. V was shortened by 7 bases and J by 5 bases, with 15 bases between the two germline ends. The CDR3: CASNWERKNNSPLHF. DNA of the CDR3: TGTGCCAGCAACTGGGAGCGGAAAAATAATTCACCCCTCCACTTT.

This rearrangement joins TRBV18 to TRBJ2-2, with a possible D match to TRBD1 (6 bases). The CDR3 totals 18 residues. CDR1 and CDR2 from the germline V gene are KGHSH and LQKENI. The V end was cut by 0 bases, the J end by 3 bases, with 17 bases between. The CDR3 DNA sequence: TGTGCCAGCTCACCACCGAGTATTACACAGGGATACACCGGGGAGCTGTTTTTT. Translating it yields CASSPPSITQGYTGELFF.

The rearrangement links TRBV5-6 to TRBJ1-6; no definite D call. The CDR3 is 13 residues long. V gave up 4 bases and J gave up 6 bases, with 8 bases separating them. Per the germline V gene, CDR1 is SGHDT and CDR2 is YYEEEE. CDR3 protein: CASSREINSPLHF. CDR3 nucleotides: TGTGCCAGCAGCCGGGAGATTAATTCACCCCTCCACTTT.

This sequence joins TRBV28 and TRBJ1-2; D unresolved. Per germline, CDR1 MDHEN and CDR2 SYDVKM. The CDR3 consists of 11 residues. V lost 0 bases and J lost 8, with 4 bases in between. This CDR3 reads CASSLWGGYTF. The CDR3 DNA sequence: TGTGCCAGCAGTTTATGGGGCGGCTACACCTTC.

V and J are TRBV27 and TRBJ2-5, with 12 positions matching TRBD2. The CDR3 sequence is 16 residues long. The germline CDR1 and CDR2 sequences are MNHEY and SMNVEV (reference sequence). The trim removed 5 bases at V and 3 bases at J, leaving 7 bases unmatched. The CDR3 DNA sequence: TGTGCCAGCAGTACATGGACTAGCGGGGAGGAAGAGACCCAGTACTTC. Translated, it gives CASSTWTSGEEETQYF.

For the CDR3, the DNA is TGTGCCAGCAGCAACGGACTAGCCCAAGAGACCCAGTACTTC. It encodes CASSNGLAQETQYF. The chain uses TRBV7-9 and TRBJ2-5; 8 nucleotides match TRBD2. Germline-derived CDR1 and CDR2 are SEHNR and FQNEAQ (reference sequence). The junction had 3 bases not matched to a gene; V was cut back by 5 bases and J by 1 base. This CDR3 comprises 14 residues.

V and J are TRBV15 and TRBJ1-2; 8 bases map to TRBD1. V lost 5 bases, J lost 9 bases, and 11 bases stayed unmatched. Germline V gives CDR1 LNHNV, CDR2 YYDKDF (reference sequence). This CDR3 is 14 amino acids long. For the CDR3, the DNA is TGTGCCACCAGCTTCGGACAGGGCTATAGGAGCTACACCTTC. It codes for CATSFGQGYRSYTF. Filled out from reference TRBV15 and TRBJ1-2, the complete variable domain reads DAMVIQNPRYQVTQFGKPVTLSCSQTLNHNVMYWYQQKSSQAPKLLFHYYDKDFNNEADTPDNFQSRRPNTSFCFLDIRSPGLGDTAMYLCATSFGQGYRSYTFGSGTRLTVV.

This sequence joins TRBV21-1 and TRBJ2-2. TRBV21-1 is given as a pseudogene. The CDR3 is 10 residues long. This CDR3 reads CARRTPKLFF. The CDR3 coding sequence is TGTGCTCGGCGCACACCGAAGCTGTTTTTT.

This clone came up a few times. The chain has TRBV4-3 and TRBJ1-1; D perhaps matches TRBD1 (5 bases). V shed 4 bases and J shed 2 bases, with 14 bases lying between them. This CDR3 comprises 15 residues. The V gene's germline CDR1 is LGHNA and CDR2 YSLEER. As DNA, the CDR3 is TGCGCCAGCAGCCTAGACCACGGGGGAAACACTGAAGCTTTCTTT. Encoded protein: CASSLDHGGNTEAFF.

This chain uses TRBV5-1 with TRBJ2-7; 9 bases are shared with TRBD1. The CDR3 loop spans 12 amino acids. V gave up 3 bases and J gave up 6 bases; unmatched junction bases: 1. Per germline, CDR1 SGHRS and CDR2 YFSETQ. The chain's CDR3 is CASSWTGAEQYF. Here the CDR3 DNA reads TGCGCCAGCAGCTGGACAGGGGCCGAGCAGTACTTC.